These 28 T cell receptor beta chains came from one sample sequenced in a study of regulatory T cells in long-lasting Graves disease listed by TCRdb under 2021. Preparation of the library involved multiplex PCR. TCRdb shows the sequencer as Illumina HiSeq 4000. CDR3 regions were amplified by Arm-PCR with iRepertoire HTBI primers to construct TCR beta libraries. The raw public reads went through TCRdb reprocessing: fastp at Q25, MiXCR clone calling, in-frame beta chains kept. Each record represents a unique CDR3 protein, reported with the most common genes and DNA among its rows. This sample is represented by some 220,000 distinct CDR3 sequences; approximately 19% of them were singletons. About 12% of the sample goes to the ten largest clones. The sample's time point, from its label and the paper: newly diagnosed GD, antithyroid drugs for less than 3 months. For both TCR sequencing and RNA sequencing, RNA was extracted from PBMCs in TRIzol.

The same specimen was also included in a second study, on T cells in Graves' hyperthyroidism and ophthalmopathy.

Sequenced material: peripheral blood mononuclear cells (PBMCs), taken at new diagnosis, from a patient treated with antithyroid drugs. These receptors were taken from a woman aged 25 to 39 with Graves disease. Donor details come from another sample of the same person, matched by shared clones.

As concerns this clonotype: One end of the junction fails to match germline, which may point to a read error. The chain recombines TRBV28 with TRBJ1-1; D gene uncertain. The length of the CDR3 is 13 residues. Germline V gene lookup returns CDR1 MDHEN and CDR2 SYDVKM. CDR3: CVSSSRRFSWAFF. CDR3 coding DNA: TGTGTCAGCAGCTCGAGGCGGTTTTCATGGGCTTTCTTT.

This clonotype was found many times. J is TRBJ1-5 and V is TRBV27; D is possibly TRBD1 (5 bases). The CDR3 totals 14 residues. Trimming cost V 0 bases and J 4 bases, with 7 bases left between them. The germline gives CDR1 MNHEY, CDR2 SMNVEV (reference sequence). The CDR3, as DNA: TGTGCCAGCAGTTTATCACCAGGGAATCAGCCCCAGCATTTT. As protein: CASSLSPGNQPQHF.

This clonotype was seen many times. The chain recombines TRBV20-1 with TRBJ2-3; D is uncertain. The CDR3 has 13 amino acids. V was clipped by 0 bases and J by 6 bases, with 10 bases between them. Per germline, CDR1 DFQATT and CDR2 SNEGSKA (reference sequence). CDR3: CSARDYRLDTQYF. The CDR3 DNA reads TGCAGTGCTAGAGATTACCGCCTGGATACGCAGTATTTT.

This clonotype was seen many times. The gene calls are TRBV2 and TRBJ2-3; D tentatively reads TRBD1 or TRBD2 (6 bases each). Germline assignment: CDR1 SNHLY and CDR2 FYNNEI. Trimming removed 7 bases at V and 0 bases at J, with 14 bases between. The CDR3 is 15 amino acids. The CDR3, as DNA: TGTGCCAGCATAACCGGCGGGACAAGCACAGATACGCAGTATTTT. This gives the protein CASITGGTSTDTQYF.

This chain uses TRBV28 with TRBJ1-5; a possible D gene is TRBD1 (6 bases). Germline CDR1 is MDHEN and CDR2 is SYDVKM. The V end was cut by 6 bases, the J end by 5 bases, with 14 bases between. This CDR3 is built from 14 residues. The CDR3 reads CASRLPTGYQPQHF. The CDR3 DNA reads as TGTGCCAGCAGACTACCGACAGGATATCAGCCCCAGCATTTT. Full variable domain (rest looked up from reference TRBV28 and TRBJ1-5): DVKVTQSSRYLVKRTGEKVFLECVQDMDHENMFWYRQDPGLGLRLIYFSYDVKMKEKGDIPEGYSVSREKKERFSLILESASTNQTSMYLCASRLPTGYQPQHFGDGTRLSIL.

This clonotype was seen ten or more times. The V call is TRBV6-1, the J call TRBJ2-7; D unresolved. The V gene's germline CDR1 is MNHNS and CDR2 SASEGT. The ends were cut back, 7 bases at V and 2 bases at J, with 6 bases in the middle. This CDR3 is built from 11 residues. The CDR3 here is CASTNTYEQYF. CDR3 DNA sequence: TGTGCCAGCACCAATACCTACGAGCAGTACTTC.

Details on this clonotype: This may come from a read error, since a much larger clone is one base off. DNA of the CDR3: TGTGCCAGCAGCTTTGGGACCCGAGCCCAAGAGGCCCAGTACTTC. Translated: CASSFGTRAQEAQYF. The genes are TRBV5-8 and TRBJ2-5; either TRBD1 or TRBD2 may supply D (5 bases each). This CDR3 contains 15 residues. Germline loops: CDR1 SGHTS, CDR2 YDEGEE.

Ten or more counts support this clonotype. The rearrangement uses TRBV15 and TRBJ1-2; D unclear. The CDR3 loop spans 15 amino acids. V lost 1 base and J lost 7, with 16 bases in between. From germline, CDR1 is LNHNV and CDR2 YYDKDF (reference sequence). CDR3 DNA: TGTGCCACCAGCAGAGGGGGAGAGGGAAGGCTTGGCTACACCTTC. This encodes CATSRGGEGRLGYTF.

This clonotype was seen repeatedly, ten times or more. This chain joins TRBV28 and TRBJ2-5, with 9 bases aligning to TRBD2. This CDR3 comprises 14 residues. CDR1 MDHEN and CDR2 SYDVKM come from the germline V gene. The V gene end was trimmed by 6 bases and the J gene end by 5 bases; junction bases not matched to a gene: 7. CDR3 DNA: TGTGCCAGCAGCCCGGGACTAGCTCTGGAGACCCAGTACTTC. This codes for CASSPGLALETQYF. The entire variable domain, with the rest obtained from reference TRBV28 and TRBJ2-5, is as follows: DVKVTQSSRYLVKRTGEKVFLECVQDMDHENMFWYRQDPGLGLRLIYFSYDVKMKEKGDIPEGYSVSREKKERFSLILESASTNQTSMYLCASSPGLALETQYFGPGTRLLVL.

In its sample, this clonotype was seen many times. The CDR3 DNA reads TGTGCCAGCAGCTTAGATTCACTCTTCTCCTACGAGCAGTACTTC. Amino acids: CASSLDSLFSYEQYF. The V gene is TRBV11-2, the J gene TRBJ2-7; D is uncertain. Germline CDR1 is SGHAT and CDR2 is FQNNGV. The V end was cut by 0 bases, the J end by 0 bases, with 9 bases between. The CDR3 length is 15 residues. The full variable domain, in which reference TRBV11-2 and TRBJ2-7 provide the parts outside the CDR3, is EAGVAQSPRYKIIEKRQSVAFWCNPISGHATLYWYQQILGQGPKLLIQFQNNGVVDDSQLPKDRFSAERLKGVDSTLKIQPAKLEDSAVYLCASSLDSLFSYEQYFGPGTRLTVT.

This clonotype was found many times. CDR3 bases: TGTGCCAGCCTTCGGGGTTACCAAGAGACCCAGTACTTC. Its translation is CASLRGYQETQYF. The chain recombines TRBV2 with TRBJ2-5; perhaps TRBD2 as D (5 bases). Germline V gene lookup returns CDR1 SNHLY and CDR2 FYNNEI. Trimming stripped 8 bases from V and 0 bases from J, with 10 bases between. The CDR3 is made up of 13 amino acids. Together with reference TRBV2 and TRBJ2-5, the CDR3 gives the full variable domain: EPEVTQTPSHQVTQMGQEVILRCVPISNHLYFYWYRQILGQKVEFLVSFYNNEISEKSEIFDDQFSVERPDGSNFTLKIRSTKLEDSAMYFCASLRGYQETQYFGPGTRLLVL.

For this clonotype: This sequence may be a read error, since a much larger clone differs from it by one base. The genes are TRBV28 and TRBJ2-5, with TRBD1 matching 8 bases. Per germline, CDR1 MDHEN and CDR2 SYDVKM. This CDR3 comprises 16 residues. The CDR3 spells CPSSPIQGGRQETQYF. The DNA of the CDR3 is TGTCCCAGCAGCCCCATACAGGGGGGTCGGCAAGAGACCCAGTACTTC.

The J gene is TRBJ1-2, the V gene TRBV15; a possible D gene is TRBD1 (5 bases). CDR1 and CDR2 from the germline V gene are LNHNV and YYDKDF (reference sequence). This CDR3 has 13 residues. Trimming stripped 1 base from V and 4 bases from J, with 7 bases between. The CDR3 DNA sequence: TGTGCCACCAGCAGAGGGGGGAGCTATGGCTACACCTTC. Amino acids: CATSRGGSYGYTF.

Remarks on this clonotype: As the CDR3 is not closed by the conserved phenylalanine or tryptophan, this likely results from a read error. This rearrangement joins TRBV27 to TRBJ1-1; the D gene is possibly TRBD1 (5 bases). The CDR3 length is 16 residues. Trimming shortened V by 6 bases and J by 0 bases, and 17 bases separated the two germline ends. Germline V gene lookup returns CDR1 MNHEY and CDR2 SMNVEV (reference sequence). This chain's CDR3 is CASSDQGERMNTEAFL. The DNA of the CDR3 is TGTGCCAGCAGCGACCAGGGTGAGAGAATGAACACTGAAGCTTTCCTT.

This clonotype showed up many times. The V gene is TRBV25-1, the J gene TRBJ2-7, with D perhaps TRBD1 (5 bases). The CDR3 loop spans 14 amino acids. Germline loops: CDR1 MGHDK, CDR2 SYGVNS. With 4 bases removed from V and 4 bases from J, the gap between germline ends came to 14 bases. This chain's CDR3 is CASSVAGRGYEQYF. The CDR3 DNA sequence: TGTGCCAGCAGTGTCGCAGGGCGCGGATACGAGCAGTACTTC.

This clonotype came up a few times. It differs at one base from a far larger clone, so likely a read error. The V and J genes are TRBV2 and TRBJ1-5; D is ambiguous. The CDR3 runs to 15 residues. Germline loops: CDR1 SNHLY, CDR2 FYNNEI. The DNA of the CDR3 is TGTGCCAGCAGTTTCACGTCAGGTAGCAATCAGCTCCAGCATTTT. It codes for CASSFTSGSNQLQHF.

Points on this clonotype: At one end the junction does not follow the germline gene, possibly because of a read error. V is TRBV11-2 and J is TRBJ1-1; D uncertain. Germline V CDR1 and CDR2: SGHAT, FQNNGV. CDR3 length: 14 amino acids. CDR3: CASSQRTMNTGAFF. DNA for the CDR3: TGCGCCAGCAGTCAACGGACGATGAACACTGGAGCTTTCTTT.

This clonotype showed up many times. The chain links TRBV28 to TRBJ1-1, with D perhaps matching TRBD1 (6 bases). Germline values: CDR1 MDHEN, CDR2 SYDVKM. The CDR3 sequence is 13 residues long. V lost 4 bases to trimming and J lost 3 bases, with 9 bases between them. Here the CDR3 DNA reads TGTGCCAGCAGTTCATACAGGGACACTGAAGCTTTCTTT. Translation: CASSSYRDTEAFF.

In its sample, this clonotype was seen many times. The rearrangement uses TRBV20-1 and TRBJ2-7, with TRBD2 as a possible D gene (6 bases). Germline CDR1 is DFQATT and CDR2 is SNEGSKA (reference sequence). Trimming pared 6 bases from V and 2 bases from J, leaving 14 bases between. CDR3 size: 13 residues. In DNA, the CDR3 is TGCAGTGCATTGACGGGAGTCACCTACGAGCAGTACTTC. Translated, it gives CSALTGVTYEQYF.

For this clonotype: This sequence is one base from a far larger clone and is likely a read error. This sequence joins TRBV5-8 and TRBJ2-5; a possible D gene is TRBD2 (6 bases). V dropped 2 bases and J dropped 7 bases, with 21 bases sitting between them. The length of the CDR3 is 16 residues. Germline CDR1 and CDR2: SGHTS and YDEGEE. In DNA, the CDR3 is TGTGCCAGCAGCTTCCGGGGGAGCGCGATTGGAGGGACCCAGTACTTC. Translating it yields CASSFRGSAIGGTQYF.

This clonotype has a count of ten or more. The gene calls are TRBV28 and TRBJ2-7; D not resolved. CDR3 size: 12 residues. Germline CDR1 MDHEN, CDR2 SYDVKM. V lost 4 bases and J 7 bases, leaving 11 bases between the germline ends. Here the CDR3 reads CASSSLAWEQYF. CDR3 bases: TGTGCCAGCAGTTCCCTGGCTTGGGAGCAGTACTTC.

This clonotype has at least ten counts. V and J are TRBV7-9 and TRBJ1-2; a possible D gene is TRBD1 (5 bases). The CDR3 length is 13 residues. Germline V gene data show CDR1 as SEHNR and CDR2 as FQNEAQ (reference sequence). V shed 5 bases and J shed 8 bases, with 15 bases lying between them. The CDR3 DNA reads as TGTGCCAGCAGCCAAGGCTTCAGGGTAGGCTACACCTTC. Translated: CASSQGFRVGYTF.

This clonotype was seen repeatedly, ten times or more. V usage is TRBV2 and J usage is TRBJ1-6; the D is unclear. CDR3 length: 15 residues. Germline V lookup: CDR1 SNHLY, CDR2 FYNNEI. V lost 4 bases and J 2 bases, leaving 9 bases between the germline ends. CDR3 bases: TGTGCCAGCAGTGGCTCGAACGCCTATAATTCACCCCTCCACTTT. This encodes CASSGSNAYNSPLHF.

This clonotype was detected many times. CDR3 sequence: CAIHSRGGGAGTEAFF. Here the CDR3 DNA reads TGTGCCATCCATTCAAGGGGTGGGGGCGCAGGCACTGAAGCTTTCTTT. The chain uses TRBV2 and TRBJ1-1, with D perhaps TRBD1 (6 bases). The CDR3 spans 16 residues. The V gene's germline CDR1 is SNHLY and CDR2 FYNNEI. V shed 10 bases and J shed 4 bases, with 25 bases lying between them. The whole variable domain, filled in from reference TRBV2 and TRBJ1-1, reads EPEVTQTPSHQVTQMGQEVILRCVPISNHLYFYWYRQILGQKVEFLVSFYNNEISEKSEIFDDQFSVERPDGSNFTLKIRSTKLEDSAMYFCAIHSRGGGAGTEAFFGQGTRLTVV.

In its sample, this clonotype was seen many times. The J gene is TRBJ2-1, the V gene TRBV2, with D tentatively TRBD2 (6 bases). The CDR3 contains 17 residues. Germline V lookup: CDR1 SNHLY, CDR2 FYNNEI. V was cut by 6 bases and J by 7 bases, with 25 bases left in between. As DNA, the CDR3 is TGTGCCAGCAGCCGGGGAGGCGGGTCGACCATACGAAATGAGCAGTTCTTC. Protein: CASSRGGGSTIRNEQFF.

This clonotype was counted ten times or more. V and J are TRBV6-1 and TRBJ2-7; tentative D call: TRBD2 (6 bases). Germline lookup yields CDR1 MNHNS and CDR2 SASEGT. The CDR3 length is 14 residues. V was cut by 6 bases and J by 4 bases, with 16 bases left in between. The CDR3 loop reads CASSPGTGPYEQYF. The CDR3 DNA follows: TGTGCCAGCAGCCCCGGGACTGGGCCTTACGAGCAGTACTTC.

This clonotype has ten or more counts. The genes are TRBV19 and TRBJ1-1; the D gene is possibly TRBD1 (6 bases). Germline V gene data show CDR1 as LNHDA and CDR2 as SQIVND (reference sequence). Trimming stripped 7 bases from V and 4 bases from J, with 22 bases between. This CDR3 region has 16 residues. Here the CDR3 reads CASIREGVKGSTEAFF. The CDR3 DNA follows: TGTGCCAGTATAAGGGAGGGGGTTAAAGGGAGCACTGAAGCTTTCTTT.

This clonotype came up many times. The gene calls are TRBV30 and TRBJ2-1, with TRBD1 matching 10 bases. CDR3 size: 17 residues. The J segment lost 7 bases and the V segment lost 0 bases, leaving 12 bases of the junction unmatched. Germline V gene lookup returns CDR1 GTSNPN and CDR2 SVGIG (reference sequence). For the CDR3, the DNA is TGTGCCTGGAGTGTACCCCGCGGACAGGGGGGTAGGAATGAGCAGTTCTTC. Its translation: CAWSVPRGQGGRNEQFF. The whole variable domain, remainder taken from reference TRBV30 and TRBJ2-1, is SQTIHQWPATLVQPVGSPLSLECTVEGTSNPNLYWYRQAAGRGLQLLFYSVGIGQISSEVPQNLSASRPQDRQFILSSKKLLLSDSGFYLCAWSVPRGQGGRNEQFFGPGTRLTVL.